These 18 T cell receptor beta chains were all obtained from the same sample, sequenced in a study of T-cell memory formation after mild COVID-19. One entry per CDR3 protein, called by TCRdb with MiXCR from the 5' RACE reads. The repertoire holds hundreds of thousands of distinct CDR3 sequences, with roughly an eighth as singletons. The sample was PBMCs or a T cell subset sorted from them (not recorded which). The receptors derive from a man younger than 35 who had mild COVID-19 (a few samples of this study predate the infection). Cell type and time point are not known.

V and J are TRBV28 and TRBJ2-7, with D maybe TRBD2 (6 bases). Germline V lookup: CDR1 MDHEN, CDR2 SYDVKM. V gave up 4 bases and J gave up 6 bases, with 19 bases separating them. CDR3 length: 15 amino acids. Here the CDR3 DNA reads TGTGCCAGCAGTTCCCCAAGGAGGGCGGATGCCGAGCAGTACGTC. It encodes CASSSPRRADAEQYV.

This clonotype was seen a handful of times. J is TRBJ2-3 and V is TRBV5-1; D is possibly TRBD1 or TRBD2 (5 bases each). There are 15 residues in the CDR3. From germline, CDR1 is SGHRS and CDR2 YFSETQ. The V end was cut by 2 bases, the J end by 4 bases, with 14 bases between. CDR3 nucleotide sequence: TGCGCCAGCAGCTTCCGTGGGGGTGGCGCAGATACGCAGTATTTT. Its protein is CASSFRGGGADTQYF. The complete variable domain, with remaining parts taken from reference TRBV5-1 and TRBJ2-3, reads KAGVTQTPRYLIKTRGQQVTLSCSPISGHRSVSWYQQTPGQGLQFLFEYFSETQRNKGNFPGRFSGRQFSNSRSEMNVSTLELGDSALYLCASSFRGGGADTQYFGPGTRLTVL.

This clonotype was counted between two and nine times. The chain is built from TRBV9 and TRBJ2-2, with TRBD1 matching 8 bases. The V and J ends lost 3 bases and 4 bases, in that order; junction bases with no gene match: 5. CDR1 is SGDLS, CDR2 YYNGEE, per germline. The CDR3 is made up of 15 amino acids. The CDR3 nucleotides are TGTGCCAGCAGCGGGCGACAGGGGAGCACCGGGGAGCTGTTTTTT. Its translation is CASSGRQGSTGELFF. Together with reference TRBV9 and TRBJ2-2, the CDR3 gives the full variable domain: DSGVTQTPKHLITATGQRVTLRCSPRSGDLSVYWYQQSLDQGLQFLIQYYNGEERAKGNILERFSAQQFPDLHSELNLSSLELGDSALYFCASSGRQGSTGELFFGEGSRLTVL.

This clonotype was found a few times. The chain links TRBV20-1 to TRBJ1-2; D remains unclear. V gave up 5 bases and J gave up 8 bases, with 15 bases separating them. This CDR3 has 12 residues. The germline V gene has CDR1 DFQATT and CDR2 SNEGSKA (reference sequence). CDR3 residues: CSAYDSGRGYTF. CDR3 coding DNA: TGCAGTGCTTACGACTCGGGGAGGGGCTACACCTTC.

This clonotype was seen more than once but under ten times. The V and J genes are TRBV12-3 or TRBV12-4 and TRBJ2-1; 7 bases match TRBD1. This CDR3 comprises 14 residues. V lost 7 bases, J lost 1 base, and 4 bases stayed unmatched. CDR3 coding DNA: TGTGCCAGCAACCCGGGACAGTCCTACAATGAGCAGTTCTTC. It is translated as CASNPGQSYNEQFF.

The V call is TRBV6-5, the J call TRBJ1-6, with D unclear. Germline CDR1 reads MNHEY; CDR2 reads SVGAGI. This CDR3 comprises 13 residues. V was trimmed by 0 bases and J by 14 bases, leaving 11 bases between them. This CDR3 reads CASSYSVYAALHF. CDR3 sequence (DNA): TGTGCCAGCAGTTACTCGGTTTATGCGGCCCTCCACTTT.

Many counts were recorded for this clonotype. V is TRBV7-8 and J is TRBJ1-3; D remains ambiguous. The CDR3 contains 13 residues. V was pared by 1 base and J by 4 bases, with 5 bases between. The V gene's germline CDR1 is SGHVS and CDR2 FQNEAQ. CDR3 in amino acids: CASSLDLGNTIYF. The CDR3 nucleotides read TGTGCCAGCAGCTTAGACCTCGGAAACACCATATATTTT. The variable domain in full, completed from reference TRBV7-8 and TRBJ1-3, reads GAGVSQSPRYKVAKRGQDVALRCDPISGHVSLFWYQQALGQGPEFLTYFQNEAQLDKSGLPSDRFFAERPEGSVSTLKIQRTQQEDSAVYLCASSLDLGNTIYFGEGSWLTVV.

The chain combines TRBV5-5 with TRBJ2-7, with 7 bases identical to TRBD2. Germline CDR1 is SGHKS and CDR2 is YYEKEE (reference sequence). The CDR3 is made up of 15 amino acids. J lost 1 base, V lost 4 bases, and 8 bases had no gene match. The CDR3 bases are TGTGCCAGCAGCCTCACGCGGGGGTTATCCTACGAGCAGTACTTC. Translated: CASSLTRGLSYEQYF.

The J gene is TRBJ2-1, the V gene TRBV29-1, with D possibly matching TRBD1 (6 bases). V lost 1 base and J lost 8, with 12 bases in between. Germline loops: CDR1 SQVTM, CDR2 ANQGSEA. The CDR3 contains 13 residues. This CDR3 is CSVEGDTGDEQFF. The DNA for the CDR3 is TGCAGCGTTGAAGGGGACACCGGGGATGAGCAGTTCTTC.

V is TRBV12-3 or TRBV12-4 and J is TRBJ2-3; D not resolved. This CDR3 has 15 residues. Trimming took off 5 bases at V and 2 bases at J, with 14 bases between the two ends. CDR3 region: CASSAQSWATDTQYF. CDR3 DNA: TGTGCCAGCAGTGCTCAATCCTGGGCCACAGATACGCAGTATTTT.

This clonotype was counted only a few times. The chain has TRBV24-1 and TRBJ2-3; D possibly corresponds to TRBD2 (6 bases). This CDR3 region has 15 residues. The ends were cut back, 4 bases at V and 6 bases at J, with 16 bases in the middle. CDR1 and CDR2 (germline): KGHDR, SFDVKD. The CDR3 protein is CATSDASGSGDTQYF. In nucleotides, the CDR3 is TGTGCCACCAGTGACGCCTCTGGGAGCGGGGATACGCAGTATTTT.

This clonotype has at least ten counts. CDR3 nucleotides: TGTGCCAGTAGTAGCCCCAGCGGGGGTGCATACTACAATGAGCAGTTCTTC. Residues: CASSSPSGGAYYNEQFF. The chain carries TRBV19 and TRBJ2-1, with TRBD2 matching over 8 bases. Germline V gene lookup returns CDR1 LNHDA and CDR2 SQIVND (reference sequence). The CDR3 totals 17 residues. Trimming took 4 bases from V and 3 from J; bases not matched to a gene: 11.

The chain employs TRBV28 and TRBJ1-1, with D possibly matching TRBD1 (6 bases). Deletions cut 8 bases from V and 1 base from J, with 14 bases between. Germline V CDR1 and CDR2: MDHEN, SYDVKM. The CDR3 has 14 residues. The DNA of the CDR3 is TGTGCCAGCTGTCGGGGGGCTTCGAACACTGAAGCTTTCTTT. Protein product: CASCRGASNTEAFF.

V and J are TRBV14 and TRBJ2-3; D is perhaps TRBD1 (6 bases). V lost 4 bases and J 3 bases, leaving 17 bases between the germline ends. The CDR3 contains 16 residues. Germline V gene data show CDR1 as SGHDN and CDR2 as FVKESK. The CDR3 is CASSLWDIPGTDTQYF. The CDR3, as DNA: TGTGCCAGCAGCCTTTGGGACATTCCGGGGACAGATACGCAGTATTTT.

CDR3 coding DNA: TGTGCCAGCAGTTCAACCGGGACAGGTAAATCCTACGAGCAGTACGTC. Translating gives CASSSTGTGKSYEQYV. The rearrangement uses TRBV28 and TRBJ2-7, with 8 bases matching TRBD1. The CDR3 runs 16 residues. The germline CDR1 and CDR2 sequences are MDHEN and SYDVKM. The V gene end was trimmed by 4 bases and the J gene end by 1 base; junction bases not matched to a gene: 9.

There are many counts of this clonotype. The V and J genes are TRBV4-1 and TRBJ2-3, with TRBD2 matching 9 bases. Trimming at V came to 1 base and at J to 0 bases, leaving 8 bases not matched to a gene. Germline CDR1 and CDR2: MGHRA and YSYEKL. This CDR3 region has 18 residues. CDR3 sequence (DNA): TGCGCCAGCAGCCAAGGAAGACTAGCGGCCCTGAGCACAGATACGCAGTATTTT. Protein product: CASSQGRLAALSTDTQYF.

There are a few counts of this clonotype. V and J are TRBV4-1 and TRBJ1-1, with TRBD1 matching 8 bases. The CDR3 extends over 15 amino acids. Trimming took 0 bases from V and 4 from J; bases not matched to a gene: 4. Germline V gene data show CDR1 as MGHRA and CDR2 as YSYEKL. CDR3 loop: CASSQEPGGGTEAFF. In nucleotides, the CDR3 is TGCGCCAGCAGCCAAGAGCCAGGGGGCGGCACTGAAGCTTTCTTT.

This clonotype has more than one count but fewer than ten. The chain recombines TRBV4-1 with TRBJ2-7, with D possibly being TRBD1 (5 bases). The CDR3 sequence is 13 residues long. Between the trimmed V and J ends, which lost 2 bases and 3 bases, there was a span of 8 bases. Germline CDR1 is MGHRA and CDR2 is YSYEKL. CDR3 DNA sequence: TGCGCCAGCAGCCAACAGGGTTTCTACGAGCAGTACTTC. It yields the protein CASSQQGFYEQYF.